Detailed here is one TCR beta chain. This record belongs to a study of blood T cell repertoires in COVID-19. In the study overall: The United States, Italy and Spain were the sources of the acute and convalescent COVID-19 samples. Nucleic acid was either cDNA or gDNA, and it came from T cells, B-cell-depleted T cells, or PBMCs.

The authors' processing: Estimation of nucleated cell counts relied on the amplification of reference gene primers. Using immunoSEQ multiplex PCR, the repertoire was profiled, and TCRdb retains in-frame clones only, with some absent. V and J calls and clone size follow that table, whereas D and trimming were derived from the DNA. Altogether nearly 50,000 clones are present, 86% being singletons, with the ten largest covering over 2%. From germline, CDR1 is SGHNT and CDR2 YENEEA. There are 16 residues in the CDR3. Trimming removed 1 base from V and 2 bases from J, with 12 bases in between. The sequencing sample was made of peripheral blood. The chain couples TRBV11-3 to TRBJ2-1; perhaps TRBD2 as D (7 bases). This TCR came from a woman aged 55 to 70 with acute or convalescent COVID-19. The CDR3, as DNA: TGTGCCAGCAGCTTAGCGGGGGGCGGCCCCTACAATGAGCAGTTCTTC. Translating gives CASSLAGGGPYNEQFF.